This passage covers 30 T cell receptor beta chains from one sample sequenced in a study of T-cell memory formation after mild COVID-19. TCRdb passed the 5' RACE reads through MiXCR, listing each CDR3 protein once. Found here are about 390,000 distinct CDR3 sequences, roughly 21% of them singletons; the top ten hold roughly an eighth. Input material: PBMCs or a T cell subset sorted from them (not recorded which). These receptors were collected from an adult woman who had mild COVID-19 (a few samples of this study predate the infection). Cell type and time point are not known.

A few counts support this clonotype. In DNA form, the CDR3 reads TGCAGCGTTGGGGACAGACAAGAGACCCAGTACTTC. Translated: CSVGDRQETQYF. The rearrangement links TRBV29-1 to TRBJ2-5; 7 bases fit TRBD1. The CDR3 is made up of 12 amino acids. J lost 2 bases, V lost 4 bases, and 1 base had no gene match. The V gene's germline CDR1 is SQVTM and CDR2 ANQGSEA.

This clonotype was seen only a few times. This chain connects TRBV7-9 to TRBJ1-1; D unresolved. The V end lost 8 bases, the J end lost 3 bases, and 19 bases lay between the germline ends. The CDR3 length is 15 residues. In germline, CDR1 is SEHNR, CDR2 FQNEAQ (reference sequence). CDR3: CASVRLARIDTEAFF. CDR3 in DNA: TGTGCCAGCGTCCGACTGGCCCGGATAGACACTGAAGCTTTCTTT.

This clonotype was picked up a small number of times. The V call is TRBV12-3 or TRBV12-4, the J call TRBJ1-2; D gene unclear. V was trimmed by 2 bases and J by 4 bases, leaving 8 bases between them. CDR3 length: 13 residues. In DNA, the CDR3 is TGTGCCAGCAGTTTATCGGGGTTCTATGGCTACACCTTC. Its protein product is CASSLSGFYGYTF.

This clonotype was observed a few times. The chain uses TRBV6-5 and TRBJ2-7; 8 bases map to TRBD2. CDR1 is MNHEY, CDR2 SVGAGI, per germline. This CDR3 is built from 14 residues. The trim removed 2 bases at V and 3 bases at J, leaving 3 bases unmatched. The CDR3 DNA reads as TGTGCCAGCAGTTACGGCACTAGCGGCTACGAGCAGTACTTC. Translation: CASSYGTSGYEQYF.

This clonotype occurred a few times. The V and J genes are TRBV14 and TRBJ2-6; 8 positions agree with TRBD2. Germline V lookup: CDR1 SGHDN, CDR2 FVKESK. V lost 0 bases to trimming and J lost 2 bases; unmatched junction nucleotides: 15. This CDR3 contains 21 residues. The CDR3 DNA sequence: TGTGCCAGCAGCCAAGAAGCCCCCCGGCTAGCGGGTTATCCTGGGGCCAACGTCCTGACTTTC. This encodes CASSQEAPRLAGYPGANVLTF.

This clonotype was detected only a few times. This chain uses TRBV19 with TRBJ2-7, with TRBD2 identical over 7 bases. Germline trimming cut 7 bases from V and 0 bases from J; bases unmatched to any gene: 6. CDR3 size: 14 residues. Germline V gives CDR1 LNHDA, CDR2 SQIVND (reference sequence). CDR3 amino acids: CASTKTGGSYEQYF. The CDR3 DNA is TGTGCCAGTACCAAGACGGGGGGCTCCTACGAGCAGTACTTC.

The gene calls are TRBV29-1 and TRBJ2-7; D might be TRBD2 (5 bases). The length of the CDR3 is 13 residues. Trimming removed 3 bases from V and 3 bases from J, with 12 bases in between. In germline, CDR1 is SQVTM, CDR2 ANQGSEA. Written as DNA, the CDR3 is TGCAGCGTTGACAAGGGAGAAGGCTACGAGCAGTACTTC. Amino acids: CSVDKGEGYEQYF.

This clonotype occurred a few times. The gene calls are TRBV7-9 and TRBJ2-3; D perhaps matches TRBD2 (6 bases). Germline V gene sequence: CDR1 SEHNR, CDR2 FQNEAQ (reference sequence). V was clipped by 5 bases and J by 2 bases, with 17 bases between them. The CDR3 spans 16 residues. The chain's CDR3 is CASSVGLHILTDTQYF. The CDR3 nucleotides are TGTGCCAGCAGCGTGGGACTGCATATTCTCACAGATACGCAGTATTTT. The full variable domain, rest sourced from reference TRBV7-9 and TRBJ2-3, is DTGVSQNPRHKITKRGQNVTFRCDPISEHNRLYWYRQTLGQGPEFLTYFQNEAQLEKSRLLSDRFSAERPKGSFSTLEIQRTEQGDSAMYLCASSVGLHILTDTQYFGPGTRLTVL.

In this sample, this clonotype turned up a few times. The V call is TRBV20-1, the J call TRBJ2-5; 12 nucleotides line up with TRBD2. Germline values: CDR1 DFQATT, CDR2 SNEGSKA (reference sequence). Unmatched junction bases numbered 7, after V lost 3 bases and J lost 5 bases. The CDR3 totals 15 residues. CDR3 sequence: CSASPRLAGVETQYF. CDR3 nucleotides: TGCAGTGCTAGCCCCAGACTAGCGGGGGTGGAGACCCAGTACTTC.

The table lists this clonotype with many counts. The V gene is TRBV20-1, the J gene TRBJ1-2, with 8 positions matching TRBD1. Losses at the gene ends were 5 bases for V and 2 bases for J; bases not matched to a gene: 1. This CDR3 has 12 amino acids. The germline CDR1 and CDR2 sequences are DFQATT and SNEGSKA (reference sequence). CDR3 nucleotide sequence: TGCAGTGCTCGGACAGGGAACTATGGCTACACCTTC. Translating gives CSARTGNYGYTF.

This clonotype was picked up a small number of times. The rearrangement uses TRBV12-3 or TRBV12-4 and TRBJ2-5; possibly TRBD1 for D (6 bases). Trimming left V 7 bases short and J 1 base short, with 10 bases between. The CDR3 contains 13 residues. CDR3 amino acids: CASNTRGQETQYF. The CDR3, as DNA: TGTGCCAGCAATACCAGGGGCCAAGAGACCCAGTACTTC.

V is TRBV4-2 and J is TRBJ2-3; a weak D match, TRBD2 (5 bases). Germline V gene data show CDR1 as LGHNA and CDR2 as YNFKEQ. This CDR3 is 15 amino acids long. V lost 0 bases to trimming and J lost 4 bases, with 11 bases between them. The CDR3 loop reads CASSQDLSGSDTQYF. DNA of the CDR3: TGTGCCAGCAGCCAAGACCTCTCGGGGTCAGATACGCAGTATTTT.

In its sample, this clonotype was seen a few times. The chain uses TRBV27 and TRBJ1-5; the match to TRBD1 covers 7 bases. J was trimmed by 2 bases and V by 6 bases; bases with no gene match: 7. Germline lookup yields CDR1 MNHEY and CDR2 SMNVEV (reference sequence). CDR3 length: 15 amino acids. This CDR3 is CASRGGGGGNQPQHF. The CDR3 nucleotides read TGTGCCAGCAGAGGGGGCGGTGGGGGCAATCAGCCCCAGCATTTT.

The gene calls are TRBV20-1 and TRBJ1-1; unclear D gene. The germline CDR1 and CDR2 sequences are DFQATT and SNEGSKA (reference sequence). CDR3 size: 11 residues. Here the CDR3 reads CRGLRDTEAFF. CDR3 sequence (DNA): TGCAGGGGTCTTCGGGACACTGAAGCTTTCTTT.

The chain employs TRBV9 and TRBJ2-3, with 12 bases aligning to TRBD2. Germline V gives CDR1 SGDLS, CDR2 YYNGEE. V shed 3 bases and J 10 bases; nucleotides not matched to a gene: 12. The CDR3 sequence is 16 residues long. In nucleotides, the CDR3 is TGTGCCAGCAGCGCACAATCTAGCGGGAGGGCCTCCCCGCAGTATTTT. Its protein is CASSAQSSGRASPQYF.

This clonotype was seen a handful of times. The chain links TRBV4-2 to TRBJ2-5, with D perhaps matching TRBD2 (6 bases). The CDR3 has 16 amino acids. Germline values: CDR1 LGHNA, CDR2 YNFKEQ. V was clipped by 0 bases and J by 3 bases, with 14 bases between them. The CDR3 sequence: CASSQDAGFGEETQYF. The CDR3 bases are TGTGCCAGCAGCCAAGACGCGGGGTTTGGGGAAGAGACCCAGTACTTC.

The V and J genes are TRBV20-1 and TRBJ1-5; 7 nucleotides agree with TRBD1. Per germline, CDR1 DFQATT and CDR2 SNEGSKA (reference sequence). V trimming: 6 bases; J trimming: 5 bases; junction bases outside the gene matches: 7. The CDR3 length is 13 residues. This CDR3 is CSAGTDRYQPQHF. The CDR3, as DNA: TGCAGTGCAGGCACGGACAGGTATCAGCCCCAGCATTTT.

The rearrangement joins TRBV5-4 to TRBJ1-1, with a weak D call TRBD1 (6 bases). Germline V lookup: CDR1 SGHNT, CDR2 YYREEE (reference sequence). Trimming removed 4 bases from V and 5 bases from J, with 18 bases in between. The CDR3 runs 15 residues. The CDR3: CASSLNRERSTEAFF. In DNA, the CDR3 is TGTGCCAGCAGCCTAAACAGGGAACGTAGTACTGAAGCTTTCTTT.

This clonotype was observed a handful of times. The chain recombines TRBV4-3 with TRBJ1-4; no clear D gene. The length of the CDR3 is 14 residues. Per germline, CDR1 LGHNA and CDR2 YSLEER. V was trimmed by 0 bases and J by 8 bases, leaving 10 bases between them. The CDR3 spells CASSQELVVEKLFF. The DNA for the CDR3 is TGCGCCAGCAGCCAAGAGTTAGTCGTGGAAAAACTGTTTTTT.

The chain's CDR3 is CASSQLLQPYEQYF. As DNA, the CDR3 is TGTGCCAGCAGCCAGCTTTTACAGCCGTACGAGCAGTACTTC. This chain uses TRBV5-6 with TRBJ2-7; D uncertain. Germline V gene data show CDR1 as SGHDT and CDR2 as YYEEEE. The CDR3 consists of 14 residues. The germline V and J ends were trimmed by 4 bases and 4 bases, with 15 bases remaining between them.

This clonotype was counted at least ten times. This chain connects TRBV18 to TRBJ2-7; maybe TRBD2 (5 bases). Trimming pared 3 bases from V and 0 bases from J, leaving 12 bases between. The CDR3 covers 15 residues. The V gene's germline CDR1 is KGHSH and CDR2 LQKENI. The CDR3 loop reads CASSPSPGSSYEQYF. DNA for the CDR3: TGTGCCAGCTCACCCTCCCCGGGAAGCTCCTACGAGCAGTACTTC.

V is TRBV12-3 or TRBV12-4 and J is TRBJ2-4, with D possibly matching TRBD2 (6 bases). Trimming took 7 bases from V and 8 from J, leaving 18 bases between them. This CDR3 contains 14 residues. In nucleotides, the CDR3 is TGTGCCAGCACCTCAGGACCGACGGGAGACATTCAGTACTTC. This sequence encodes CASTSGPTGDIQYF.

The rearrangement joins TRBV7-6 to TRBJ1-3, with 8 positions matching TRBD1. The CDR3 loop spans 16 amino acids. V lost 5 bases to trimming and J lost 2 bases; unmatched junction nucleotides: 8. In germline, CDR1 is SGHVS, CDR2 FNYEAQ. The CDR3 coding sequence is TGTGCCAGCAGCACTAGGACAGGGAGGCCTGGAAACACCATATATTTT. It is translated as CASSTRTGRPGNTIYF.

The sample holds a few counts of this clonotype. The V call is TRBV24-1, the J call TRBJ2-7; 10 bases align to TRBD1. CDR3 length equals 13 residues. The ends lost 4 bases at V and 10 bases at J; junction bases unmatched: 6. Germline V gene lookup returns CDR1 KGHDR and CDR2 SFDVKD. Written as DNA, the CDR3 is TGTGCCACCAGTGACCCCGGACAGGGGGAACAGTACTTC. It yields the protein CATSDPGQGEQYF.

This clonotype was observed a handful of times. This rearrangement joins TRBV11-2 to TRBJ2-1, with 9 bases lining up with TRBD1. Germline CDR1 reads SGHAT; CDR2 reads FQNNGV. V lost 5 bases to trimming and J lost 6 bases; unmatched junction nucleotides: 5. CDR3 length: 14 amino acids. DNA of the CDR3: TGTGCCAGCAGCACACAGGGGGCGTTCAATGAGCAGTTCTTC. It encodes CASSTQGAFNEQFF. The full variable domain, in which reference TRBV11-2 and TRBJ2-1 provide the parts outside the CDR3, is EAGVAQSPRYKIIEKRQSVAFWCNPISGHATLYWYQQILGQGPKLLIQFQNNGVVDDSQLPKDRFSAERLKGVDSTLKIQPAKLEDSAVYLCASSTQGAFNEQFFGPGTRLTVL.

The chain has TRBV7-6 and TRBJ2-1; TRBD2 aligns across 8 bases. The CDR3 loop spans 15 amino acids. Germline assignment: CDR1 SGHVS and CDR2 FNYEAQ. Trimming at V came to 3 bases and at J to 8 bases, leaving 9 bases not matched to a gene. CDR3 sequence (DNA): TGTGCCAGCAGCTTTGGCGGGGGGCCCTTGGATGAGCAGTTCTTC. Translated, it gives CASSFGGGPLDEQFF.

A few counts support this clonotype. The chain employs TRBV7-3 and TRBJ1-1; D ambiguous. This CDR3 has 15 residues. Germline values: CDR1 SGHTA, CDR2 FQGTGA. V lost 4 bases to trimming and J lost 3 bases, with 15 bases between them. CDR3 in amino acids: CASSSNRGWDTEAFF. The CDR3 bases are TGTGCCAGCAGCTCTAACAGAGGATGGGACACTGAAGCTTTCTTT.

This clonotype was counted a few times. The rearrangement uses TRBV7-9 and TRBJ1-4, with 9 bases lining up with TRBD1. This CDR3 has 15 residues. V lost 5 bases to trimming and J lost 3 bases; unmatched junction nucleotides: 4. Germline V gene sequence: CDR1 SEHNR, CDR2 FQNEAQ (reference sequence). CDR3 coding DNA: TGTGCCAGCAGCGCACAGGGGGCTGCTAATGAAAAACTGTTTTTT. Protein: CASSAQGAANEKLFF.

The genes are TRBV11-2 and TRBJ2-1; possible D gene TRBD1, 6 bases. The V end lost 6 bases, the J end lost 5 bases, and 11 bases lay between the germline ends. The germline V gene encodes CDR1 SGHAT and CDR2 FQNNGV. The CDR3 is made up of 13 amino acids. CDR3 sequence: CASRAGVNNEQFF. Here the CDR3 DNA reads TGTGCCAGCAGGGCAGGGGTCAACAATGAGCAGTTCTTC.

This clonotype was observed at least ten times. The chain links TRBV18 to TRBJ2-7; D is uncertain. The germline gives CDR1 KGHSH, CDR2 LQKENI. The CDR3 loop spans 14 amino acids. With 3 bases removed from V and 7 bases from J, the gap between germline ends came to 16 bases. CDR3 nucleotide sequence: TGTGCCAGCTCACCCCCCGGACCTCGAAAAGAGCAGTACTTC. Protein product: CASSPPGPRKEQYF.